The source of this T cell receptor beta chain is a study of T cell changes during pregnancy in multiple sclerosis. After removal of 1 base from V and 6 bases from J, the junction contained 13 bases not matched to a gene. Germline V CDR1 and CDR2: SGDLS, YYNGEE. The CDR3 totals 17 residues. Sequenced by immunoSEQ multiplex PCR; TCRdb stores in-frame clones only, minus some. The sample gives roughly 10,000 clones, about 83% of which show up once; less than 20% is in the top ten. This TCR was recovered from a female donor in good health, enrolled as a control in a pregnancy study. This chain joins TRBV9 and TRBJ2-1; the match to TRBD2 covers 7 bases. The sample was CD8+ T cells from peripheral blood mononuclear cells, taken in the third trimester of pregnancy. The CDR3 loop is CASSVRAGVPDGNEQFF. DNA of the CDR3: TGTGCCAGCAGCGTAAGGGCGGGAGTCCCTGATGGCAATGAGCAGTTCTTC.